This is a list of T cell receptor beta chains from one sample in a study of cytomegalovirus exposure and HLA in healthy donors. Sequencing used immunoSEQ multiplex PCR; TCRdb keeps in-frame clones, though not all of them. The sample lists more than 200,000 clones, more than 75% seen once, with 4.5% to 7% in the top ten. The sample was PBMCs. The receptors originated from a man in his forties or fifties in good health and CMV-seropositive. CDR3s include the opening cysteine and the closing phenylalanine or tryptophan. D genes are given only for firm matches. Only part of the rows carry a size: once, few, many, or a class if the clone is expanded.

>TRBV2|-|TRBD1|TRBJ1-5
TGTGCCAGCACCTCACAGGGGAATCAGCCCCAGCATTTT
CASTSQGNQPQHF
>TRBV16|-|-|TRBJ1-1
TGTGCCAGCAGCCAACAACAGGTGAACACTGAAGCTTTCTTT
CASSQQQVNTEAFF
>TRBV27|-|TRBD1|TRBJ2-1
TGTGCCAGCAGTTTAACCGGGACAGGGGATAATGGTGAGCAGTTCTTC
CASSLTGTGDNGEQFF
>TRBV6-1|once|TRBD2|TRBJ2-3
TGTGCCAGCAGTGTGGGTTCTAGCGGGATGGGCACAGATACGCAGTATTTT
CASSVGSSGMGTDTQYF
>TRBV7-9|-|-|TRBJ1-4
TGTGCCAGCAGCTTAGGTGTCGGAACTAATGAAAAACTGTTTTTT
CASSLGVGTNEKLFF
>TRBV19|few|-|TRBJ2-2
TGTGCCAGTAGTATCCTCTTCATCGGCACCGGGGAGCTGTTTTTT
CASSILFIGTGELFF
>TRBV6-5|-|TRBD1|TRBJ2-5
TGTGCCAGCAAGCCCACAGGGGGCGGGAAAGAGACCCAGTACTTC
CASKPTGGGKETQYF
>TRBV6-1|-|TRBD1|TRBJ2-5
TGTGCCAGCAGTGAAGGGACAGGTCAAGAGACCCAGTACTTC
CASSEGTGQETQYF
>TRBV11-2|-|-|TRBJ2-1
TGTGCCAGCAGCTTAAGGGACACCAATGAGCAGTTCTTC
CASSLRDTNEQFF
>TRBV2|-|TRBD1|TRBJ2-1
TGTGCCAGCAGTGGGCGGACAGGGGGTAACAATGAGCAGTTCTTC
CASSGRTGGNNEQFF
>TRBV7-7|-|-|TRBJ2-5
TGTGCCAGCAGTTGGGGGCGGGCTAGCGGAGAGACCCAGTACTTC
CASSWGRASGETQYF
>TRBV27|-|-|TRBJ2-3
TGTGCCAGCAGTTTAATAGCGGCGTTTTCAGATACGCAGTATTTT
CASSLIAAFSDTQYF
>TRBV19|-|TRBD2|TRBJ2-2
TGTGCCAGTAGTATAGGGACTAGCGGGAGCACCGGGGAGCTGTTTTTT
CASSIGTSGSTGELFF
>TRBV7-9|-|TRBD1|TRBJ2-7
TGTGCCAGCAGCTTCCGGGACAGGACCTACGAGCAGTACTTC
CASSFRDRTYEQYF
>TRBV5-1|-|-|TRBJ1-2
TGCGCCAGCAGCTTGGATGGCCAGGGGTATGGCTACACCTTC
CASSLDGQGYGYTF
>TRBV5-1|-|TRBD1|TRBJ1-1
TGCGCCAGCAGCTTAGAGACAGGGACCACTGAAGCTTTCTTT
CASSLETGTTEAFF
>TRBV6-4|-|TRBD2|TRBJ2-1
TGTGCCAGCAGCCGCCTAGCGGGAGTAGGTGAGCAGTTCTTC
CASSRLAGVGEQFF
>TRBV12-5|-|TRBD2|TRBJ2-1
TGTGCTAGTGGTTTGGTATTGACTAGCCCCACCTACAATGAGCAGTTCTTC
CASGLVLTSPTYNEQFF
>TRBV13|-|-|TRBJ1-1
TGTGCCACTAATCGGAGACCGAACACTGAAGCTTTCTTT
CATNRRPNTEAFF
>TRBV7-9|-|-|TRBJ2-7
TGTGCCAGCAGCCTCGCGGGGCTCGAGCAGTACTTC
CASSLAGLEQYF
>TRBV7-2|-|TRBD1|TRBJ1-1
TGTGCCAGCAGCCTCCGACAGGGGAACACTGAAGCTTTCTTT
CASSLRQGNTEAFF
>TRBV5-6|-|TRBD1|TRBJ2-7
TGTGCCAGCAGAGCGACAGGGGGAGCCTACGAGCAGTACTTC
CASRATGGAYEQYF
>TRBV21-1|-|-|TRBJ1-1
TGTGCCAGCCCAGGGGGGAGGGGACAGGGGGTAGGTGGAGCTTTCTTT
CASPGGRGQGVGGAFF
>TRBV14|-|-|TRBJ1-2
TGTGCCAGCAGCCAAGATTATTCCCGGAGCGGCTACACCTTC
CASSQDYSRSGYTF
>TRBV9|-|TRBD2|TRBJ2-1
TGTGCCAGCAGCCCTAGGGTAGCGGGAGCTCTCAATGAGCAGTTCTTC
CASSPRVAGALNEQFF
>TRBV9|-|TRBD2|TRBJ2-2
TGTGCCAGCAGCGGGGGGACTAGCGGGCTCCTCACCGGGGAGCTGTTTTTT
CASSGGTSGLLTGELFF
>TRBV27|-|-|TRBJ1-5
TGTGCCAGCAGTCCAGGGGATCAGCCCCAGCATTTT
CASSPGDQPQHF
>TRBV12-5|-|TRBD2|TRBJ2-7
TGTGCTAGTGGTTTGGTACCGCTAGCGGGAGTCTACGAGCAGTACTTC
CASGLVPLAGVYEQYF
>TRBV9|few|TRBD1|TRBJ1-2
TGTGCCAGCAGCGTAGGAGGGACAGCCTATGGCTACACCTTC
CASSVGGTAYGYTF
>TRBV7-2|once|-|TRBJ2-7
TGTGCCAGCAGCCCCCCTGCCCCCCAGGTGTACTTC
CASSPPAPQVYF
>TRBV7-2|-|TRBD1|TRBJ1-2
TGTGCCAGCAGCACCTGGACAGGGAGAAACTATGGCTACACCTTC
CASSTWTGRNYGYTF
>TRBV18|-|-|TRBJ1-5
TGTGCCAGCTCCTACGATAGCAATCAGCCCCAGCATTTT
CASSYDSNQPQHF
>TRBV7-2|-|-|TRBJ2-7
TGTGCCAGCAGCTCGTACTCCTACGAGCAGTACTTC
CASSSYSYEQYF
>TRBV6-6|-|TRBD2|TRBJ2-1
TGTGCCAGCAGCCCCGGACTAGCGGGAGGTGGGGATGAGCAGTTCTTC
CASSPGLAGGGDEQFF
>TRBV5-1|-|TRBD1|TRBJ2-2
TGCGCCAGCAGCCAAGGGACAGTAAGAACCGGGGAGCTGTTTTTT
CASSQGTVRTGELFF
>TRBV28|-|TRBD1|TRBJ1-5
TGTGCCAGCAGTTCCCCGGACAGGAGCAATCAGCCCCAGCATTTT
CASSSPDRSNQPQHF
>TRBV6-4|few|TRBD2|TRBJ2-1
TGTGCCAGCACCGAAATAGCGGGAGGGAGTCGGGATGAGCAGTTCTTC
CASTEIAGGSRDEQFF
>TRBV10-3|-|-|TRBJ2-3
TGTGCCGCTCGCGGACTAAGCACAGATACGCAGTATTTT
CAARGLSTDTQYF
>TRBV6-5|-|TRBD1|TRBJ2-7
TGTGCCAGCAGGAAACCGGGACAGGGGGCTTACGAGCAGTACTTC
CASRKPGQGAYEQYF
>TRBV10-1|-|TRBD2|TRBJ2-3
TGCGCCAGCAGTGATTCACTAGCGGGAGGGTTCGATACGCAGTATTTT
CASSDSLAGGFDTQYF
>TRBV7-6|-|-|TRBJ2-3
TGTGCCAGCAGCTTCAGCGGTAGATTCACAGATACGCAGTATTTT
CASSFSGRFTDTQYF
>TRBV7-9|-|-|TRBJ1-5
TGTGCCAGCAGCTTAGCAGAGGGTTCAAATCAGCCCCAGCATTTT
CASSLAEGSNQPQHF
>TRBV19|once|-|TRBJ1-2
TGTGCCAGTAGCTCAGCCGAGGCCATCATCTCGGGCTACACCTTC
CASSSAEAIISGYTF
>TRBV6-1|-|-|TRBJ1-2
TGTGCCAGCAGTGAAAGGCGGAATACTTATGGCTACACCTTC
CASSERRNTYGYTF
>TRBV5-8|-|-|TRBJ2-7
TGTGCCAGCAGCTTAGTCGCGTACGAGCAGTACTTC
CASSLVAYEQYF
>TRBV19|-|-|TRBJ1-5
TGTGCCAGTAGTGTACGGCCAGGAAAGAACAATCAGCCCCAGCATTTT
CASSVRPGKNNQPQHF
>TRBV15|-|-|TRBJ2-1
TGTGCCACCAGCAGAGATCTGGCTGGGCATGAGCAGTTCTTC
CATSRDLAGHEQFF
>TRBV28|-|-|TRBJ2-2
TGTGCCATCGTCCCATCCAGGGGGGATCTAGGGGAGCTGTTTTTT
CAIVPSRGDLGELFF
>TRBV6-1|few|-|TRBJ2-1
TGTGCCACGATGGAGGGAAATGAGCAGTTCTTC
CATMEGNEQFF
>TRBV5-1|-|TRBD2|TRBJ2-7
TGCGCCAGCAGCTTGGTTCTTACCGTCCCGGGACTAGCCGTATCGCGGTTACACGAGCAGTACTTC
CASSLVLTVPGLAVSRLHEQYF
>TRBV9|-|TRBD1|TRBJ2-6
TGTGCCAGCAGCGTGACAGGGGCGAACTCTGGGGCCAACGTCCTGACTTTC
CASSVTGANSGANVLTF
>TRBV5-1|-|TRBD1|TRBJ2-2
TGCGCCAGCACAGGGGGCCAGAACACCGGGGAGCTGTTTTTT
CASTGGQNTGELFF
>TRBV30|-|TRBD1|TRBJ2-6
TGTGCCCAAGAGGGACAGGGGAAATATGGGGCCAACGTCCTGACTTTC
CAQEGQGKYGANVLTF
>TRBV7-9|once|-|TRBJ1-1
TGTGCCAGCAGCGAATCTCCAGGGGTAGAAGCTTTCTTT
CASSESPGVEAFF
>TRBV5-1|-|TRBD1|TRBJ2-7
TGCGCCAGCAGCTCCATGGACAGGGCCTTGGGTATGGACGAGCAGTACTTC
CASSSMDRALGMDEQYF